One sample yielded the 30 T cell receptor beta chains listed below, sequenced in a study of T cell responses to AZD1222 COVID-19 vaccine. Clones were read by immunoSEQ multiplex PCR, and TCRdb kept only the in-frame ones, dropping some. This sample has roughly 100,000 clones, with 88% found just once. Sequenced here: peripheral blood, sampled on day 0 of AZD1222 vaccination. The receptors were gathered from an adult in good health.

V and J are TRBV5-1 and TRBJ1-2; D is uncertain. Germline V CDR1 and CDR2: SGHRS, YFSETQ. Trimming left V 4 bases short and J 1 base short, with 8 bases between. This CDR3 is 13 amino acids long. The CDR3 protein is CASSADHNYGYTF. The CDR3, as DNA: TGCGCCAGCAGCGCTGACCATAACTATGGCTACACCTTC. Full variable domain (missing parts from reference TRBV5-1 and TRBJ1-2): KAGVTQTPRYLIKTRGQQVTLSCSPISGHRSVSWYQQTPGQGLQFLFEYFSETQRNKGNFPGRFSGRQFSNSRSEMNVSTLELGDSALYLCASSADHNYGYTFGSGTRLTVV.

As to this clone: At one of its ends the junction is not consistent with the germline gene, which may arise from a read error. The rearrangement uses TRBV9 and TRBJ1-3, with D maybe TRBD1 (6 bases). Germline V gene data show CDR1 as SGDLS and CDR2 as YYNGEE. This CDR3 spans 14 amino acids. CDR3 in amino acids: CASNVGGSGNTIYF. For the CDR3, the DNA is TGTGCCAGCAACGTAGGGGGATCTGGAAACACCATATATTTT.

The V gene is TRBV19, the J gene TRBJ2-1, with 13 bases identical to TRBD2. CDR3 length: 16 residues. Germline V gene lookup returns CDR1 LNHDA and CDR2 SQIVND (reference sequence). The V gene end was trimmed by 5 bases and the J gene end by 9 bases; junction bases not matched to a gene: 10. CDR3 region: CASSGWTSGRPGEQFF. The CDR3 nucleotides are TGTGCCAGTAGTGGATGGACTAGCGGGAGACCGGGTGAGCAGTTCTTC.

The chain recombines TRBV6-5 with TRBJ1-1, with no clear D. Trimming left V 7 bases short and J 1 base short, with 7 bases between. Per the germline V gene, CDR1 is MNHEY and CDR2 is SVGAGI. CDR3 length: 12 residues. In DNA, the CDR3 is TGTGCCAGCATCGCGTGGAACACTGAAGCTTTCTTT. The encoded protein is CASIAWNTEAFF.

V usage is TRBV6-1 and J usage is TRBJ2-1, with 9 bases identical to TRBD2. Germline CDR1 MNHNS, CDR2 SASEGT. The V gene end was trimmed by 3 bases and the J gene end by 12 bases; junction bases not matched to a gene: 15. The CDR3 runs 16 residues. The CDR3 region is CASSDLGVSGSSGQFF. The DNA for the CDR3 is TGTGCCAGCAGTGATCTCGGTGTTAGCGGGAGTTCGGGGCAGTTCTTC.

The rearrangement joins TRBV19 to TRBJ1-5; D ambiguous. Between the trimmed V and J ends, which lost 3 bases and 2 bases, there was a span of 11 bases. The CDR3 has 15 residues. From germline, CDR1 is LNHDA and CDR2 SQIVND (reference sequence). This chain's CDR3 is CASSIPTKGNQPQHF. The CDR3 DNA is TGTGCCAGTAGTATTCCCACCAAGGGCAATCAGCCCCAGCATTTT.

This chain connects TRBV18 to TRBJ1-2; TRBD1 is a possible D gene (6 bases). V was clipped by 0 bases and J by 2 bases, with 7 bases between them. CDR3 length: 14 residues. CDR1 KGHSH and CDR2 LQKENI come from the germline V gene. CDR3 residues: CASSPPQGNYGYTF. CDR3 in DNA: TGTGCCAGCTCACCACCGCAGGGGAACTATGGCTACACCTTC. Together with reference TRBV18 and TRBJ1-2, the CDR3 gives the full variable domain: NAGVMQNPRHLVRRRGQEARLRCSPMKGHSHVYWYRQLPEEGLKFMVYLQKENIIDESGMPKERFSAEFPKEGPSILRIQQVVRGDSAAYFCASSPPQGNYGYTFGSGTRLTVV.

The chain is built from TRBV5-1 and TRBJ2-1; the D gene is possibly TRBD2 (5 bases). This CDR3 is 13 amino acids long. With 4 bases removed from V and 7 bases from J, the gap between germline ends came to 12 bases. Per germline, CDR1 SGHRS and CDR2 YFSETQ. CDR3 sequence (DNA): TGCGCCAGCAGCCTCGAATGGAGGAATGAGCAGTTCTTC. It translates to CASSLEWRNEQFF.

Only a few counts were recorded for this clone. This chain connects TRBV11-3 to TRBJ1-1; 8 positions match TRBD1. In germline, CDR1 is SGHNT, CDR2 YENEEA. Trimming at V came to 5 bases and at J to 5 bases, leaving 4 bases not matched to a gene. The CDR3 is 13 residues long. The CDR3 loop is CASSTGGRTEAFF. Here the CDR3 DNA reads TGTGCCAGCAGCACAGGGGGGAGAACTGAAGCTTTCTTT. Full variable domain (rest looked up from reference TRBV11-3 and TRBJ1-1): EAGVVQSPRYKIIEKKQPVAFWCNPISGHNTLYWYLQNLGQGPELLIRYENEEAVDDSQLPKDRFSAERLKGVDSTLKIQPAELGDSAVYLCASSTGGRTEAFFGQGTRLTVV.

The chain is built from TRBV14 and TRBJ1-2; D ambiguous. V was shortened by 1 base and J by 3 bases, with 6 bases between the two germline ends. This CDR3 spans 13 amino acids. The germline gives CDR1 SGHDN, CDR2 FVKESK. In nucleotides, the CDR3 is TGTGCCAGCAGCCAAGGGTTGTACTATGGCTACACCTTC. Its protein is CASSQGLYYGYTF.

The rearrangement uses TRBV2 and TRBJ1-2; D unresolved. Germline CDR1 and CDR2: SNHLY and FYNNEI. V was pared by 6 bases and J by 5 bases, with 4 bases between. This CDR3 has 10 amino acids. The CDR3 nucleotides are TGTGCCAGCAGCTCTTATGGCTACACCTTC. Its translation is CASSSYGYTF.

V usage is TRBV7-9 and J usage is TRBJ2-1; TRBD2 matches at 13 bases. The CDR3 spans 16 residues. J lost 9 bases, V lost 7 bases, and 12 bases had no gene match. Germline CDR1 SEHNR, CDR2 FQNEAQ (reference sequence). CDR3 in amino acids: CASNPAHRLAGGEQFF. The CDR3 DNA reads as TGTGCCAGCAACCCAGCCCACCGACTAGCGGGAGGTGAGCAGTTCTTC.

In DNA form, the CDR3 reads TGTGCCAGCAGCTTAGGTAGAGACTACGAGCAGTACTTC. It encodes CASSLGRDYEQYF. This rearrangement joins TRBV7-6 to TRBJ2-7; no firm D call. Germline CDR1 is SGHVS and CDR2 is FNYEAQ. The CDR3 consists of 13 residues. Trimming cost V 1 base and J 3 bases, with 7 bases left between them.

The chain carries TRBV30 and TRBJ2-3, with D possibly matching TRBD1 (6 bases). Germline CDR1 is GTSNPN and CDR2 is SVGIG (reference sequence). The CDR3 loop spans 13 amino acids. Between the trimmed V and J ends, which lost 5 bases and 2 bases, there was a span of 11 bases. The CDR3: CAWSRDITDTQYF. As DNA, the CDR3 is TGTGCCTGGTCCCGGGACATCACAGATACGCAGTATTTT.

The chain couples TRBV28 to TRBJ1-2; no firm D call. Germline CDR1 reads MDHEN; CDR2 reads SYDVKM. This CDR3 is 15 amino acids long. Trimming cost V 2 bases and J 5 bases, with 15 bases left between them. This chain's CDR3 is CASSLRGTELYGYTF. The DNA of the CDR3 is TGTGCCAGCAGTTTACGAGGAACCGAACTATATGGCTACACCTTC.

The rearrangement joins TRBV5-8 to TRBJ1-5; the D is unclear. V was trimmed by 0 bases and J by 6 bases, leaving 13 bases between them. The CDR3 contains 15 residues. Germline assignment: CDR1 SGHTS and CDR2 YDEGEE. The CDR3 spells CASSLEGYLLQPQHF. CDR3 DNA sequence: TGTGCCAGCAGCTTGGAAGGTTACCTACTTCAGCCCCAGCATTTT.

V usage is TRBV27 and J usage is TRBJ1-2; a possible D gene is TRBD1 (6 bases). This CDR3 is 13 amino acids long. The germline V gene encodes CDR1 MNHEY and CDR2 SMNVEV (reference sequence). V lost 3 bases and J 5 bases, leaving 10 bases between the germline ends. CDR3 amino acids: CASSLAGTYGYTF. The DNA of the CDR3 is TGTGCCAGCAGTTTGGCGGGGACATATGGCTACACCTTC.

V and J are TRBV25-1 and TRBJ1-4; TRBD1 aligns across 9 bases. Germline loops: CDR1 MGHDK, CDR2 SYGVNS. The CDR3 runs to 16 residues. The V gene end was trimmed by 3 bases and the J gene end by 7 bases; junction bases not matched to a gene: 9. CDR3 nucleotide sequence: TGTGCCAGCAGTGAGGGGTTTAGGACAGGGGTTGAAAAACTGTTTTTT. It codes for CASSEGFRTGVEKLFF.

The rearrangement links TRBV9 to TRBJ2-7; D is uncertain. V was trimmed by 0 bases and J by 2 bases, leaving 9 bases between them. Germline-derived CDR1 and CDR2 are SGDLS and YYNGEE. The CDR3 runs 14 residues. Here the CDR3 reads CASSVDLSTYEQYF. In DNA, the CDR3 is TGTGCCAGCAGCGTAGACCTGAGCACCTACGAGCAGTACTTC.

The chain carries TRBV3-1 (or the pseudogene TRBV3-2) and TRBJ2-5; D is undetermined. CDR3 length equals 15 residues. V dropped 2 bases and J dropped 5 bases, with 15 bases sitting between them. Germline lookup yields CDR1 LGHDT and CDR2 YNNKEL (reference sequence). CDR3 nucleotides: TGTGCCAGCAGCCAATCCCTGGTCCTCTCGGAGACCCAGTACTTC. This translates into CASSQSLVLSETQYF.

This clone was seen a handful of times. The chain is built from TRBV4-1 and TRBJ2-2; possible D gene TRBD1, 5 bases. There are 16 residues in the CDR3. Germline V gives CDR1 MGHRA, CDR2 YSYEKL. The germline V and J ends were trimmed by 1 base and 2 bases, with 11 bases remaining between them. CDR3 DNA sequence: TGCGCCAGCAGCCAAGGGGGCCTAGTTAACACCGGGGAGCTGTTTTTT. As protein: CASSQGGLVNTGELFF.

The chain uses TRBV4-3 and TRBJ2-1, with D tentatively TRBD1 (5 bases). Germline CDR1 and CDR2: LGHNA and YSLEER. V was shortened by 4 bases and J by 10 bases, with 8 bases between the two germline ends. This CDR3 region has 11 residues. The CDR3 sequence: CASSRGSEQFF. For the CDR3, the DNA is TGCGCCAGCAGCCGGGGCAGCGAGCAGTTCTTC.

This chain links TRBV27 with TRBJ2-7; 8 positions match TRBD1. V was clipped by 2 bases and J by 5 bases; unmatched bases: 5. This CDR3 has 14 residues. Germline V CDR1 and CDR2: MNHEY, SMNVEV (reference sequence). This chain's CDR3 is CASSLAGQGNEQYF. The CDR3 coding sequence is TGTGCCAGCAGTTTAGCCGGACAGGGCAACGAGCAGTACTTC.

V and J are TRBV27 and TRBJ1-2, with TRBD1 identical over 7 bases. Germline loops: CDR1 MNHEY, CDR2 SMNVEV (reference sequence). The junction had 12 bases not matched to a gene; V was cut back by 5 bases and J by 6 bases. CDR3 length equals 15 residues. The CDR3: CASSPMDRRLHGYTF. The CDR3 region has the DNA TGTGCCAGCAGTCCAATGGACAGGCGACTCCATGGCTACACCTTC.

This chain uses TRBV6-6 with TRBJ2-5; D remains ambiguous. From germline, CDR1 is MNHNY and CDR2 SVGAGI (reference sequence). The V gene lost 4 bases and the J gene lost 2 bases, with 2 bases spanning the gap. This CDR3 is built from 11 residues. CDR3 amino acids: CASSSQETQYF. DNA of the CDR3: TGTGCCAGCAGTTCGCAAGAGACCCAGTACTTC.

The V and J genes are TRBV4-3 and TRBJ2-1, with D tentatively TRBD1 or TRBD2 (6 bases each). CDR3 length equals 17 residues. Trimming removed 0 bases at V and 0 bases at J, with 12 bases between. Germline CDR1 LGHNA, CDR2 YSLEER. Written as DNA, the CDR3 is TGCGCCAGCAGCCAAGAGGAGGGGGGCGACTCCTACAATGAGCAGTTCTTC. The encoded protein is CASSQEEGGDSYNEQFF.

The chain has TRBV9 and TRBJ2-7; 11 bases align to TRBD1. The CDR3 runs to 15 residues. Germline V gene sequence: CDR1 SGDLS, CDR2 YYNGEE. Unmatched junction bases numbered 7, after V lost 7 bases and J lost 1 base. The DNA of the CDR3 is TGTGCCAGCGGAGGAGGGACAGGGGGATCCTACGAGCAGTACTTC. Its protein product is CASGGGTGGSYEQYF.

Here the CDR3 reads CATSVFRRDRRPFQETQYF. CDR3 bases: TGTGCCACCAGTGTATTCCGCCGGGACAGGCGACCTTTCCAAGAGACCCAGTACTTC. The chain uses TRBV24-1 and TRBJ2-5; 8 nucleotides line up with TRBD1. The CDR3 runs 19 residues. Germline V lookup: CDR1 KGHDR, CDR2 SFDVKD. After removal of 5 bases from V and 1 base from J, the junction contained 17 bases not matched to a gene.

The chain uses TRBV29-1 and TRBJ1-3; no clear D. The length of the CDR3 is 12 residues. CDR1 SQVTM and CDR2 ANQGSEA come from the germline V gene. V shed 3 bases and J shed 0 bases, with 3 bases lying between them. The CDR3 bases are TGCAGCGTTGAGGACTCTGGAAACACCATATATTTT. Translated: CSVEDSGNTIYF. The entire variable domain, with the rest obtained from reference TRBV29-1 and TRBJ1-3, is as follows: SAVISQKPSRDICQRGTSLTIQCQVDSQVTMMFWYRQQPGQSLTLIATANQGSEATYESGFVIDKFPISRPNLTFSTLTVSNMSPEDSSIYLCSVEDSGNTIYFGEGSWLTVV.

The table lists this clone with a few counts. J is TRBJ2-7 and V is TRBV28, with D maybe TRBD2 (5 bases). Trimming pared 2 bases from V and 4 bases from J, leaving 6 bases between. Germline V gene lookup returns CDR1 MDHEN and CDR2 SYDVKM. The CDR3 has 12 amino acids. Here the CDR3 DNA reads TGTGCCAGCAGTTTACCGGGGTACGAGCAGTACTTC. Translating gives CASSLPGYEQYF.